Shown below are 14 T cell receptor beta chains from a single sample sequenced in a study of cytomegalovirus exposure and HLA in healthy donors. PCR was performed using 60 Vbeta and 13 Jbeta primers. The method was immunoSEQ multiplex PCR; TCRdb's version includes in-frame clones alone and lacks a portion of them. The sample holds roughly 160,000 clones, around 77% seen once. Source material: PBMCs. The receptors shown here come from a woman between 50 and 59 years old in good health and CMV-seropositive.

This clone has only a few counts. The rearrangement uses TRBV6-5 and TRBJ2-1; D remains unclear. CDR1 MNHEY and CDR2 SVGAGI come from the germline V gene. V was pared by 0 bases and J by 2 bases, with 8 bases between. This CDR3 contains 15 residues. In DNA form, the CDR3 reads TGTGCCAGCAGTTACTCAGCACTAACCTACAATGAGCAGTTCTTC. The encoded protein is CASSYSALTYNEQFF.

The chain has TRBV7-9 and TRBJ1-4, with D unclear. The CDR3 is 14 residues long. Germline assignment: CDR1 SEHNR and CDR2 FQNEAQ (reference sequence). V was cut by 4 bases and J by 0 bases, with 6 bases left in between. CDR3 nucleotide sequence: TGTGCCAGCAGCTCGATAGCAACTAATGAAAAACTGTTTTTT. Translating gives CASSSIATNEKLFF.

The rearrangement uses TRBV21-1 and TRBJ2-7; the DNA was not used to check the table's D call, TRBD2. TRBV21-1 is recorded as a pseudogene. The CDR3 length is 16 residues. In DNA, the CDR3 is TGTGCCAGCAGCAAAGTGGGGGGGCATAGATTCTACGAGCAGTACTTC. Its protein product is CASSKVGGHRFYEQYF.

The chain joins TRBV13 to TRBJ2-1; 13 bases are a match to TRBD2. The J segment lost 2 bases and the V segment lost 2 bases, leaving 6 bases of the junction unmatched. This CDR3 has 18 residues. CDR1 and CDR2 (germline): PRHDT, FYEKMQ (reference sequence). The CDR3 here is CASSLPGLAGAPYNEQFF. The CDR3 DNA sequence: TGTGCCAGCAGCTTACCTGGACTAGCGGGAGCTCCCTACAATGAGCAGTTCTTC.

The V call is TRBV15, the J call TRBJ1-1; D is perhaps TRBD1 (5 bases). With 3 bases removed from V and 10 bases from J, the gap between germline ends came to 12 bases. The V gene's germline CDR1 is LNHNV and CDR2 YYDKDF (reference sequence). The CDR3 length is 12 residues. The CDR3 coding sequence is TGTGCCACCAGCAGGGGACTTGGTGGAGCTTTCTTT. This codes for CATSRGLGGAFF.

The V call is TRBV28, the J call TRBJ2-1, with a possible D match to TRBD2 (6 bases). Trimming pared 6 bases from V and 6 bases from J, leaving 30 bases between. The CDR3 covers 19 residues. CDR1 is MDHEN, CDR2 SYDVKM, per germline. The CDR3, as DNA: TGTGCCAGCAGCCGGGTTCAAGCTACACTCACATGGGAGGTCAATGAGCAGTTCTTC. This sequence encodes CASSRVQATLTWEVNEQFF.

J is TRBJ2-7 and V is TRBV4-3; 8 bases align to TRBD1. V dropped 3 bases and J dropped 2; count of bases not matched to a gene: 6. This CDR3 is 15 amino acids long. Germline V gene lookup returns CDR1 LGHNA and CDR2 YSLEER. The CDR3 nucleotides read TGCGCCAGCAGCCAGGAAATGGGACAGGCCTACGAGCAGTACTTC. Translating it yields CASSQEMGQAYEQYF.

The J gene is TRBJ2-7, the V gene TRBV7-2; D is undetermined. There are 14 residues in the CDR3. Per the germline V gene, CDR1 is SGHTA and CDR2 is FQGNSA. V was trimmed by 6 bases and J by 7 bases, leaving 19 bases between them. CDR3 nucleotides: TGTGCCAGCAGGAAAGCTTCTCCGGCCGGGGAGCAGTACTTC. This codes for CASRKASPAGEQYF.

The J gene is TRBJ1-2, the V gene TRBV7-9, with D uncertain. Trimming pared 4 bases from V and 3 bases from J, leaving 24 bases between. Looked up from germline, CDR1 is SEHNR and CDR2 is FQNEAQ (reference sequence). This CDR3 comprises 18 residues. The CDR3 DNA sequence: TGTGCCAGCAGCTCTCCTCGCAGGTCTGGTATCGGGGACTATGGCTACACCTTC. Protein sequence: CASSSPRRSGIGDYGYTF.

The sample holds one count of this clone. The chain recombines TRBV7-2 with TRBJ2-3; 10 positions agree with TRBD2. The CDR3 loop spans 14 amino acids. Germline values: CDR1 SGHTA, CDR2 FQGNSA. Losses at the gene ends were 7 bases for V and 7 bases for J; bases not matched to a gene: 8. CDR3 in DNA: TGTGCCAGCAAGCCGAGCGGGGGGGAATATACGCAGTATTTT. Translation gives CASKPSGGEYTQYF.

The chain couples TRBV4-3 to TRBJ1-2; TRBD1 is a possible D gene (6 bases). The CDR3 is 15 residues long. Germline V gene sequence: CDR1 LGHNA, CDR2 YSLEER. V lost 5 bases to trimming and J lost 5 bases, with 18 bases between them. The chain's CDR3 is CASSKGGPGPYGYTF. The DNA for the CDR3 is TGCGCCAGCAGCAAAGGGGGGCCGGGCCCTTATGGCTACACCTTC.

This chain connects TRBV15 to TRBJ1-2; 7 nucleotides align to TRBD1. J gave up 0 bases and V 1 base, and 2 bases lay outside the gene matches. CDR1 and CDR2 from the germline V gene are LNHNV and YYDKDF (reference sequence). CDR3 length: 15 residues. CDR3 amino acids: CATSRGTGTNYGYTF. CDR3 sequence (DNA): TGTGCCACCAGCAGAGGGACAGGCACTAACTATGGCTACACCTTC.

This rearrangement joins TRBV19 to TRBJ2-3; TRBD1 agrees at 10 bases. This CDR3 is built from 14 residues. Germline V CDR1 and CDR2: LNHDA, SQIVND (reference sequence). The V gene end was trimmed by 4 bases and the J gene end by 4 bases; junction bases not matched to a gene: 2. The chain's CDR3 is CASSRDRGSDTQYF. The DNA for the CDR3 is TGTGCCAGTAGTAGGGACAGGGGCTCAGATACGCAGTATTTT.

For the CDR3, the DNA is TGTGCCGGGTCGGGGGGCTCCTACGAGCAGTACTTC. Its protein product is CAGSGGSYEQYF. The chain combines TRBV30 with TRBJ2-7, with TRBD2 matching over 7 bases. V lost 8 bases and J lost 0; bases outside the gene matches: 4. Germline V gives CDR1 GTSNPN, CDR2 SVGIG (reference sequence). The CDR3 has 12 amino acids.